What follows are 16 T cell receptor beta chains derived from one specimen sequenced in a study of T cells after yellow fever vaccination. TCRdb re-derived calls from the 5' RACE reads in MiXCR, one entry per CDR3 protein. The profile shows 250,000 to 300,000 distinct CDR3 sequences, about 5.2% of them singletons. This specimen consisted of CD4+ T cells sorted from PBMCs, obtained on the day of the yellow fever booster vaccination. Receptors were obtained from a man aged 18 to 35 who received the YFV17D yellow fever vaccine.

This clonotype came up many times. The rearrangement joins TRBV6-2 or TRBV6-3 to TRBJ1-6; TRBD1 matches at 8 bases. The trim removed 4 bases at V and 6 bases at J, leaving 5 bases unmatched. CDR3 size: 15 residues. Per germline, CDR1 MNHEY and CDR2 SVGEGT. CDR3 nucleotide sequence: TGTGCCAGCAGTTCCAGGGGGCGCGGTAATTCACCCCTCCACTTT. It codes for CASSSRGRGNSPLHF.

This clonotype has a count of ten or more. The chain combines TRBV10-3 with TRBJ1-1; D gene ambiguous. There are 11 residues in the CDR3. The V end lost 6 bases, the J end lost 2 bases, and 4 bases lay between the germline ends. CDR1 and CDR2 from the germline V gene are ENHRY and SYGVKD. CDR3 coding DNA: TGTGCCATCAGCCAAAACACTGAAGCTTTCTTT. Amino acid sequence: CAISQNTEAFF.

This clonotype was detected many times. This chain connects TRBV6-5 to TRBJ1-2; 7 bases are a match to TRBD1. With V trimmed by 0 bases and J by 5 bases, 3 bases remained unmatched. There are 14 residues in the CDR3. Germline CDR1 reads MNHEY; CDR2 reads SVGAGI. This CDR3 is CASSYSAGGYGYTF. The CDR3 DNA is TGTGCCAGCAGTTACTCGGCAGGGGGGTATGGCTACACCTTC.

J is TRBJ2-3 and V is TRBV18; D remains unclear. V shed 4 bases and J shed 6 bases, with 14 bases lying between them. There are 14 residues in the CDR3. The germline V gene has CDR1 KGHSH and CDR2 LQKENI. CDR3 coding DNA: TGTGCCAGCTCACGCCAGTACGGGTTCGATACGCAGTATTTT. Translated, it gives CASSRQYGFDTQYF.

V and J are TRBV20-1 and TRBJ1-5; D possibly corresponds to TRBD1 (6 bases). V was shortened by 2 bases and J by 5 bases, with 19 bases between the two germline ends. Looked up from germline, CDR1 is DFQATT and CDR2 is SNEGSKA (reference sequence). The CDR3 contains 16 residues. The CDR3 is CSARSRGRDWDQPQHF. Here the CDR3 DNA reads TGCAGTGCTAGATCCAGGGGCAGGGACTGGGATCAGCCCCAGCATTTT.

This clonotype was observed a few times. The genes are TRBV5-1 and TRBJ2-3; TRBD2 is a possible D gene (7 bases). CDR1 SGHRS and CDR2 YFSETQ come from the germline V gene. The CDR3 runs to 15 residues. V lost 4 bases and J lost 6, with 18 bases in between. The CDR3 DNA reads TGCGCCAGCAGCCGGGGGGCCTCCGAGGGTGATACGCAGTATTTT. The encoded protein is CASSRGASEGDTQYF.

Many counts were recorded for this clonotype. V gene TRBV4-1 combines with J gene TRBJ2-7; D uncertain. The germline gives CDR1 MGHRA, CDR2 YSYEKL. Trimming cost V 3 bases and J 4 bases, with 13 bases left between them. This CDR3 is built from 14 residues. CDR3 DNA: TGCGCCAGCAGCCATCCAGACCGGAGATACGAGCAGTACGTC. Translation gives CASSHPDRRYEQYV.

The CDR3 DNA reads TGTGCCAGCAGCCCCCAGGGGGGCTTACAAGAGACCCAGTACTTC. As protein: CASSPQGGLQETQYF. The J gene is TRBJ2-5, the V gene TRBV12-3 or TRBV12-4; D might be TRBD1 (7 bases). The CDR3 loop spans 15 amino acids. Trimming cost V 6 bases and J 2 bases, with 16 bases left between them.

The rearrangement joins TRBV7-8 to TRBJ2-3, with 8 bases lining up with TRBD2. J lost 6 bases, V lost 4 bases, and 9 bases had no gene match. This CDR3 has 15 residues. Germline CDR1 reads SGHVS; CDR2 reads FQNEAQ. The CDR3 sequence is CASSSRGRGDDTQYF. The DNA of the CDR3 is TGTGCCAGCAGCTCTCGGGGGCGGGGGGATGATACGCAGTATTTT.

With regard to this clonotype: It is unclear where the CDR3 begins or ends on the DNA, so no DNA is shown, and the CDR3 is as TCRdb lists it. The genes are TRBV5-1 and TRBJ2-3; the table's D call, TRBD1, was not checked against the DNA. Germline V gives CDR1 SGHRS, CDR2 YFSETQ. The CDR3 sequence runs 16 residues, both termini included. The CDR3 loop is CASRLVGRGAADTLYF.

V is TRBV18 and J is TRBJ2-7, with 7 bases that match TRBD1. This CDR3 is 16 amino acids long. CDR1 KGHSH and CDR2 LQKENI come from the germline V gene. V shed 1 base, J shed 5 bases, and the junction held 11 bases outside the gene matches. The CDR3 loop is CASSPLSRQGNHEQYF. The CDR3 nucleotides are TGTGCCAGCTCACCACTCTCCAGACAGGGTAACCACGAGCAGTACTTC. The full variable domain, completed using reference TRBV18 and TRBJ2-7, is NAGVMQNPRHLVRRRGQEARLRCSPMKGHSHVYWYRQLPEEGLKFMVYLQKENIIDESGMPKERFSAEFPKEGPSILRIQQVVRGDSAAYFCASSPLSRQGNHEQYFGPGTRLTVT.

A few counts support this clonotype. The V gene is TRBV20-1, the J gene TRBJ2-4; 11 bases are shared with TRBD2. This CDR3 is built from 18 residues. The germline V gene has CDR1 DFQATT and CDR2 SNEGSKA (reference sequence). Trimming took 6 bases from V and 0 from J; bases not matched to a gene: 13. The CDR3 sequence: CSADPSGGPTLAKNIQYF. The CDR3 nucleotides are TGCAGTGCGGACCCTAGCGGGGGGCCTACATTAGCCAAAAACATTCAGTACTTC.

The V call is TRBV20-1, the J call TRBJ2-1, with 14 bases aligning to TRBD2. The germline CDR1 and CDR2 sequences are DFQATT and SNEGSKA (reference sequence). V shed 2 bases, J shed 7 bases, and the junction held 7 bases outside the gene matches. The CDR3 is 16 amino acids. CDR3 protein: CSARPRTSGGKNEQFF. Written as DNA, the CDR3 is TGCAGTGCTAGACCCCGGACTAGCGGGGGGAAAAATGAGCAGTTCTTC.

This rearrangement joins TRBV14 to TRBJ2-3; TRBD2 agrees at 8 bases. Germline CDR1 SGHDN, CDR2 FVKESK. The CDR3 runs to 16 residues. V dropped 5 bases and J dropped 0; count of bases not matched to a gene: 7. The CDR3 DNA follows: TGTGCCAGCAGCTCGGTACTAGCGGCTAGCACAGATACGCAGTATTTT. Translation gives CASSSVLAASTDTQYF. The full variable domain, its missing parts supplied by reference TRBV14 and TRBJ2-3, is EAGVTQFPSHSVIEKGQTVTLRCDPISGHDNLYWYRRVMGKEIKFLLHFVKESKQDESGMPNNRFLAERTGGTYSTLKVQPAELEDSGVYFCASSSVLAASTDTQYFGPGTRLTVL.

This clonotype was seen repeatedly, ten times or more. V usage is TRBV7-2 and J usage is TRBJ2-1; 13 nucleotides match TRBD2. The germline CDR1 and CDR2 sequences are SGHTA and FQGNSA. The CDR3 extends over 14 amino acids. With V trimmed by 5 bases and J by 5 bases, 0 bases remained unmatched. Here the CDR3 reads CASSTSGGDNEQFF. CDR3 sequence (DNA): TGTGCCAGCAGCACTAGCGGGGGGGACAATGAGCAGTTCTTC.

This clonotype was counted many times. The chain employs TRBV7-2 and TRBJ1-1; TRBD1 agrees at 10 bases. This CDR3 comprises 16 residues. Trimming cost V 4 bases and J 4 bases; bases outside gene matches: 9. Germline values: CDR1 SGHTA, CDR2 FQGNSA. The CDR3 region is CASSSPRQGASTEAFF. Written as DNA, the CDR3 is TGTGCCAGCAGCTCCCCTCGACAGGGGGCTTCCACTGAAGCTTTCTTT.